This T cell receptor beta chain appears in the sequencing data of a study of T cells after yellow fever vaccination. For this clonotype: The antigen remains undetermined.

CDR3 size: 11 residues. TCRdb re-called the 5' RACE reads through MiXCR, storing one row per CDR3 protein. The data show some 300,000 distinct CDR3 sequences, with roughly 8.4% seen just once and about 16% held by the top ten. General study results and limits: Overlap between CD4 and CD8 compartments was detected for a small share of clonotypes. Contaminants from the bulk population, in the form of abundant clonotypes, could be found in FACS-sorted repertoires.

This sequence was found in a man aged 18 to 35 who received the YFV17D yellow fever vaccine. This specimen consisted of PBMCs, obtained approximately 40 days after the first yellow fever vaccination. This sequence joins TRBV12-3 or TRBV12-4 and TRBJ2-2; D is possibly TRBD2 (5 bases). The CDR3 coding sequence is TGTGAATCCAGGAGGTCCGGGGAGCTGTTTTTT. Its protein is CESRRSGELFF.